This T cell receptor (beta chain) was recovered during a study of blood T cells in healthy people across ages. In the case of this clonotype: The antigen is unknown.

V lost 3 bases to trimming and J lost 9 bases, with 12 bases between them. The CDR3 has 13 amino acids. Alongside a J-beta primer mix, a sample-barcoded 5' primer served in a second PCR lasting roughly 7 to 12 cycles. From the 5' RACE reads, TCRdb called clonotypes with MiXCR, one entry per CDR3 protein. The sample shows about 720,000 distinct CDR3 sequences, approximately 21% of them seen only once. General study results and limits: Donor CMV infection status was unknown, possibly confounding age-related changes in expanded clonotypes.

This chain connects TRBV12-3 or TRBV12-4 to TRBJ2-4; no clear D. The sequence came from a man in his 70s in good health. The specimen was blood. In DNA, the CDR3 is TGTGCCAGCAGTTTGGCAGGCGTCGGCATTCAGTACTTC. Residues: CASSLAGVGIQYF.